The 20 T cell receptor beta chains below come from one sample, sequenced in a study of T cell responses to AZD1222 COVID-19 vaccine. Measured with immunoSEQ multiplex PCR; TCRdb has only the in-frame clones, and not every one. Of around 150,000 clones listed, 92% were seen once; the top ten hold roughly 3.4%. This specimen consisted of peripheral blood, obtained 28 days after the second AZD1222 dose. These receptors came from an adult who received the AZD1222 COVID-19 vaccine.

The chain carries TRBV20-1 and TRBJ1-5, with D perhaps TRBD1 (6 bases). This CDR3 spans 14 amino acids. The germline gives CDR1 DFQATT, CDR2 SNEGSKA (reference sequence). Trimming removed 3 bases from V and 0 bases from J, with 9 bases in between. CDR3 sequence (DNA): TGCAGTGCTAGTGGGGACACTAGCAATCAGCCCCAGCATTTT. This gives the protein CSASGDTSNQPQHF.

The V call is TRBV14, the J call TRBJ2-6; D is possibly TRBD1 (5 bases). The CDR3 totals 17 residues. Germline values: CDR1 SGHDN, CDR2 FVKESK. Between the trimmed V and J ends, which lost 3 bases and 0 bases, there was a span of 12 bases. The CDR3: CASSHKGLSSGANVLTF. The CDR3 DNA reads TGTGCCAGCAGCCACAAGGGGCTTAGCTCTGGGGCCAACGTCCTGACTTTC. Full variable domain (missing parts from reference TRBV14 and TRBJ2-6): EAGVTQFPSHSVIEKGQTVTLRCDPISGHDNLYWYRRVMGKEIKFLLHFVKESKQDESGMPNNRFLAERTGGTYSTLKVQPAELEDSGVYFCASSHKGLSSGANVLTFGAGSRLTVL.

The chain is built from TRBV5-1 and TRBJ1-1; TRBD1 matches at 7 bases. Trimming removed 4 bases from V and 4 bases from J; junction bases left unmatched: 7. This CDR3 has 14 amino acids. CDR1 and CDR2 from the germline V gene are SGHRS and YFSETQ. Here the CDR3 DNA reads TGCGCCAGCAGCCTCAGGGGGGAGGGCACTGAAGCTTTCTTT. Translating gives CASSLRGEGTEAFF.

This chain links TRBV19 with TRBJ2-5; D unresolved. Germline CDR1 and CDR2: LNHDA and SQIVND (reference sequence). V was shortened by 3 bases and J by 1 base, with 6 bases between the two germline ends. The length of the CDR3 is 13 residues. Here the CDR3 DNA reads TGTGCCAGTAGTATCAACATCCAAGAGACCCAGTACTTC. It encodes CASSINIQETQYF.

This clone was detected many times. This chain uses TRBV30 with TRBJ1-5; D is ambiguous. V lost 0 bases, J lost 6 bases, and 9 bases lay in between. CDR3 length equals 13 residues. CDR1 GTSNPN and CDR2 SVGIG come from the germline V gene (reference sequence). The CDR3 DNA is TGTGCCTGGAGTGTAGCAGGAGGTCAGCCCCAGCATTTT. It yields the protein CAWSVAGGQPQHF.

The V and J genes are TRBV11-3 and TRBJ2-2, with D possibly matching TRBD1 (6 bases). V lost 5 bases, J lost 2 bases, and 12 bases lay in between. The CDR3 sequence is 15 residues long. Germline CDR1 SGHNT, CDR2 YENEEA. CDR3 region: CASSPQGVNTGELFF. In DNA, the CDR3 is TGTGCCAGCAGCCCACAGGGTGTTAACACCGGGGAGCTGTTTTTT.

Written as DNA, the CDR3 is TGCGCCAGCAGCCAAGATGCCAGGGGACTGCAGTTCTTC. It specifies CASSQDARGLQFF. The V gene is TRBV4-3, the J gene TRBJ2-1; D is perhaps TRBD1 or TRBD2 (6 bases each). The CDR3 has 13 residues. CDR1 and CDR2 (germline): LGHNA, YSLEER. V dropped 0 bases and J dropped 12 bases, with 12 bases sitting between them.

V is TRBV2 and J is TRBJ2-3, with 7 nucleotides matching TRBD2. Germline CDR1 and CDR2: SNHLY and FYNNEI. V was clipped by 4 bases and J by 2 bases; unmatched bases: 6. CDR3 size: 15 residues. The CDR3 DNA sequence: TGTGCCAGCAGTGGCCCCGGGACTAACACAGATACGCAGTATTTT. Translated: CASSGPGTNTDTQYF.

The chain combines TRBV7-2 with TRBJ2-7; possibly TRBD2 for D (5 bases). Germline CDR1 reads SGHTA; CDR2 reads FQGNSA. The CDR3 consists of 13 residues. Trimming removed 1 base from V and 6 bases from J, with 10 bases in between. CDR3 nucleotides: TGTGCCAGCAGCTTAGAGCGGCTGGGCGAGCAGTACTTC. It translates to CASSLERLGEQYF.

The chain uses TRBV4-2 and TRBJ1-6, with 7 nucleotides matching TRBD1. Unmatched junction bases numbered 11, after V lost 3 bases and J lost 6 bases. This CDR3 comprises 17 residues. Germline CDR1 and CDR2: LGHNA and YNFKEQ. The CDR3: CASSQRREQGRNSPLHF. CDR3 nucleotides: TGTGCCAGCAGCCAGAGGAGGGAACAGGGGCGTAATTCACCCCTCCACTTT.

This rearrangement joins TRBV2 to TRBJ2-3; TRBD1 is a possible D gene (6 bases). Trimming left V 2 bases short and J 4 bases short, with 16 bases between. Germline V CDR1 and CDR2: SNHLY, FYNNEI. The CDR3 contains 16 residues. The CDR3 DNA is TGTGCCAGCAGTGAAAGTGGGGCAGGGGTGGCAGATACGCAGTATTTT. Translating gives CASSESGAGVADTQYF.

The V and J genes are TRBV6-2 or TRBV6-3 and TRBJ2-7; D may correspond to TRBD1 or TRBD2 (5 bases each). This CDR3 has 14 residues. In germline, CDR1 is MNHEY, CDR2 SVGEGT. Trimming took 6 bases from V and 9 from J, leaving 21 bases between them. The CDR3: CASSTTPGPRPQYF. For the CDR3, the DNA is TGTGCCAGCAGCACGACTCCGGGACCCAGGCCGCAGTACTTC.

This chain links TRBV18 with TRBJ2-1, with 8 positions matching TRBD1. There are 15 residues in the CDR3. CDR1 is KGHSH and CDR2 is LQKENI in the germline V gene. V dropped 3 bases and J dropped 2; count of bases not matched to a gene: 3. CDR3 bases: TGTGCCAGCTCACCTCGGACAGGGACCTACAATGAGCAGTTCTTC. Protein: CASSPRTGTYNEQFF. Combining the CDR3 with reference TRBV18 and TRBJ2-1 gives the whole variable domain NAGVMQNPRHLVRRRGQEARLRCSPMKGHSHVYWYRQLPEEGLKFMVYLQKENIIDESGMPKERFSAEFPKEGPSILRIQQVVRGDSAAYFCASSPRTGTYNEQFFGPGTRLTVL.

V and J are TRBV30 and TRBJ1-2; 7 nucleotides match TRBD1. With 5 bases clipped from V and 8 bases from J, the junction kept 8 bases outside the gene matches. This CDR3 has 12 residues. In germline, CDR1 is GTSNPN, CDR2 SVGIG (reference sequence). In nucleotides, the CDR3 is TGTGCCTGGGAAACAGGGGCTAGCGGCTACACCTTC. As protein: CAWETGASGYTF.

The J gene is TRBJ1-6, the V gene TRBV3-1 (or the pseudogene TRBV3-2); TRBD1 matches at 11 bases. The germline gives CDR1 LGHDT, CDR2 YNNKEL (reference sequence). V shed 5 bases, J shed 2 bases, and the junction held 2 bases outside the gene matches. The length of the CDR3 is 16 residues. In nucleotides, the CDR3 is TGTGCCAGCAGCGGGACAGGGGGGACCTATAATTCACCCCTCCACTTT. This sequence encodes CASSGTGGTYNSPLHF.

The V call is TRBV19, the J call TRBJ1-1; TRBD1 might be the D (5 bases). The CDR3 covers 15 residues. Trimming removed 4 bases from V and 3 bases from J, with 15 bases in between. Germline-derived CDR1 and CDR2 are LNHDA and SQIVND (reference sequence). CDR3 nucleotides: TGTGCCAGTAGTACCTCCCCGCAGGGTTACACTGAAGCTTTCTTT. It translates to CASSTSPQGYTEAFF.

The rearrangement joins TRBV5-8 to TRBJ2-7; D is ambiguous. This CDR3 contains 13 residues. Germline V gene data show CDR1 as SGHTS and CDR2 as YDEGEE. Trimming stripped 4 bases from V and 1 base from J, with 9 bases between. As DNA, the CDR3 is TGTGCCAGCAGCCGTGAAGGGTCCTACGAGCAGTACTTC. Protein: CASSREGSYEQYF. Together with reference TRBV5-8 and TRBJ2-7, the CDR3 gives the full variable domain: EAGVTQSPTHLIKTRGQQATLRCSPISGHTSVYWYQQALGLGLQFLLWYDEGEERNRGNFPPRFSGRQFPNYSSELNVNALELEDSALYLCASSREGSYEQYFGPGTRLTVT.

This chain uses TRBV5-1 with TRBJ2-5; TRBD2 matches 8 bases. Germline loops: CDR1 SGHRS, CDR2 YFSETQ. The V and J ends lost 6 bases and 0 bases, in that order; junction bases with no gene match: 10. This CDR3 comprises 16 residues. The CDR3 protein is CASKKGIAGYQETQYF. The CDR3 nucleotides are TGCGCCAGCAAGAAAGGGATAGCGGGATACCAAGAGACCCAGTACTTC.

V usage is TRBV20-1 and J usage is TRBJ2-5, with D unclear. With 3 bases removed from V and 4 bases from J, the gap between germline ends came to 9 bases. This CDR3 comprises 12 residues. Germline assignment: CDR1 DFQATT and CDR2 SNEGSKA (reference sequence). In DNA, the CDR3 is TGCAGTGCTAGTTTCCCCCGAGAGACCCAGTACTTC. Amino acids: CSASFPRETQYF.

The chain has TRBV5-1 and TRBJ2-3; D is ambiguous. The CDR3 contains 13 residues. V dropped 5 bases and J dropped 5 bases, with 12 bases sitting between them. Germline V gene data show CDR1 as SGHRS and CDR2 as YFSETQ. CDR3 residues: CASRVTGGDTQYF. The CDR3 nucleotides read TGCGCCAGCAGGGTAACGGGCGGAGATACGCAGTATTTT.